The next 26 T cell receptor beta chains were all read from a single sample in a study of blood T cell repertoires in COVID-19. Sequenced by immunoSEQ multiplex PCR; TCRdb stores in-frame clones only, minus some. The sample carries about 120,000 clones, more than 60% recorded once. The sequencing input was peripheral blood. All receptors derive from a man aged 70 or older with acute or convalescent COVID-19.

This clone was counted only a few times. The chain has TRBV6-5 and TRBJ1-4, with D possibly being TRBD1 (5 bases). In germline, CDR1 is MNHEY, CDR2 SVGAGI. The CDR3 is 14 amino acids. V lost 2 bases and J 1 base, leaving 5 bases between the germline ends. For the CDR3, the DNA is TGTGCCAGCAGTTACGACAGAACTAATGAAAAACTGTTTTTT. Residues: CASSYDRTNEKLFF.

CDR3 bases: TGTGCCAGCAGCTTAGTAGCTAGCAACTCCTACGAGCAGTACTTC. As protein: CASSLVASNSYEQYF. V is TRBV7-8 and J is TRBJ2-7; TRBD2 might be the D (5 bases). The CDR3 runs to 15 residues. Trimming stripped 1 base from V and 0 bases from J, with 10 bases between. CDR1 is SGHVS, CDR2 FQNEAQ, per germline. The full variable domain, its missing parts supplied by reference TRBV7-8 and TRBJ2-7, is GAGVSQSPRYKVAKRGQDVALRCDPISGHVSLFWYQQALGQGPEFLTYFQNEAQLDKSGLPSDRFFAERPEGSVSTLKIQRTQQEDSAVYLCASSLVASNSYEQYFGPGTRLTVT.

The CDR3 sequence: CSVAPGQGLGYTF. Here the CDR3 DNA reads TGCAGCGTTGCCCCGGGACAGGGTTTGGGCTACACCTTC. The genes are TRBV29-1 and TRBJ1-2, with 9 nucleotides matching TRBD1. The length of the CDR3 is 13 residues. From germline, CDR1 is SQVTM and CDR2 ANQGSEA. V gave up 4 bases and J gave up 8 bases; unmatched junction bases: 8. The variable domain in full, with the rest retrieved from reference TRBV29-1 and TRBJ1-2, is SAVISQKPSRDICQRGTSLTIQCQVDSQVTMMFWYRQQPGQSLTLIATANQGSEATYESGFVIDKFPISRPNLTFSTLTVSNMSPEDSSIYLCSVAPGQGLGYTFGSGTRLTVV.

This chain uses TRBV7-2 with TRBJ2-1; 8 bases are a match to TRBD1. V shed 1 base and J 9 bases; nucleotides not matched to a gene: 14. This CDR3 region has 17 residues. The V gene's germline CDR1 is SGHTA and CDR2 FQGNSA. CDR3 DNA sequence: TGTGCCAGCAGCTTAGTGGCCCTCGGGCAGGGGGCCGGTGAGCAGTTCTTC. This codes for CASSLVALGQGAGEQFF.

There are a few counts of this clone. The rearrangement uses TRBV3-1 (or the pseudogene TRBV3-2) and TRBJ2-7, with 12 bases that match TRBD1. The germline gives CDR1 LGHDT, CDR2 YNNKEL (reference sequence). The CDR3 totals 18 residues. J gave up 0 bases and V 6 bases, and 12 bases lay outside the gene matches. Written as DNA, the CDR3 is TGTGCCAGCAGTTCACCGGGACAGGGGGCCGGACTCTCCTACGAGCAGTACTTC. The encoded protein is CASSSPGQGAGLSYEQYF.

The V and J genes are TRBV5-8 and TRBJ1-6, with D possibly TRBD1 on 6 matching bases. This CDR3 is built from 16 residues. Trimming left V 5 bases short and J 2 bases short, with 14 bases between. Germline values: CDR1 SGHTS, CDR2 YDEGEE. CDR3 DNA: TGTGCCAGCAGGCAGACAGGAGCGGCCTATAATTCACCCCTCCACTTT. As protein: CASRQTGAAYNSPLHF.

The chain couples TRBV29-1 to TRBJ1-2, with D possibly being TRBD1 (5 bases). V dropped 3 bases and J dropped 3 bases, with 11 bases sitting between them. The germline gives CDR1 SQVTM, CDR2 ANQGSEA. The CDR3 is 13 residues long. CDR3: CSVERQGYYGYTF. DNA for the CDR3: TGCAGCGTTGAGCGCCAGGGTTACTATGGCTACACCTTC.

J is TRBJ2-7 and V is TRBV3-1 (or the pseudogene TRBV3-2); TRBD2 matches 7 bases. V was pared by 5 bases and J by 3 bases, with 7 bases of the junction left unmatched. Germline loops: CDR1 LGHDT, CDR2 YNNKEL (reference sequence). The CDR3 extends over 14 amino acids. CDR3 sequence reads: CASSIGLGYYEQYF. CDR3 DNA: TGTGCCAGCAGCATCGGACTAGGTTACTACGAGCAGTACTTC.

This chain uses TRBV7-2 with TRBJ1-2; the D gene is possibly TRBD1 (5 bases). V lost 3 bases and J 3 bases, leaving 8 bases between the germline ends. The CDR3 loop spans 13 amino acids. CDR1 SGHTA and CDR2 FQGNSA come from the germline V gene. The CDR3 sequence is CASSFQGDYGYTF. CDR3 DNA: TGTGCCAGCAGCTTTCAAGGGGACTATGGCTACACCTTC.

The rearrangement joins TRBV24-1 to TRBJ2-1, with TRBD2 as a possible D gene (5 bases). CDR3 size: 16 residues. Germline lookup yields CDR1 KGHDR and CDR2 SFDVKD. V was cut by 4 bases and J by 1 base, with 13 bases left in between. The CDR3 DNA reads TGTGCCACCAGTGACGCCAGCGGTGGATCCTACAATGAGCAGTTCTTC. Translating gives CATSDASGGSYNEQFF.

The chain links TRBV1 to TRBJ2-3; the D call in the table, TRBD1, was not verified against the DNA. TRBV1 is classified as a pseudogene. The CDR3 is 18 amino acids. In DNA form, the CDR3 reads TGCACCAGCCCCCTCTCCGGGACAGGGCATCCAGTCACAGATACGCAGTATTTT. It codes for CTSPLSGTGHPVTDTQYF.

This clone was seen once. The chain employs TRBV7-9 and TRBJ2-5; TRBD1 agrees at 9 bases. With 4 bases clipped from V and 1 base from J, the junction kept 7 bases outside the gene matches. CDR1 is SEHNR, CDR2 FQNEAQ, per germline (reference sequence). This CDR3 has 16 residues. Here the CDR3 reads CASSSPVTGGQETQYF. CDR3 bases: TGTGCCAGCAGCTCCCCGGTGACAGGGGGCCAAGAGACCCAGTACTTC.

This clone was picked up one time. V and J are TRBV27 and TRBJ1-5; TRBD1 is a possible D gene (6 bases). CDR1 and CDR2 from the germline V gene are MNHEY and SMNVEV (reference sequence). V was trimmed by 4 bases and J by 6 bases, leaving 19 bases between them. This CDR3 region has 16 residues. CDR3: CASSSLSGGPIQPQHF. CDR3 DNA sequence: TGTGCCAGCAGTTCCCTTTCGGGGGGGCCAATTCAGCCCCAGCATTTT.

The chain links TRBV5-1 to TRBJ2-7; TRBD1 agrees at 7 bases. The CDR3 is made up of 15 amino acids. V trimming: 4 bases; J trimming: 4 bases; junction bases outside the gene matches: 11. CDR1 SGHRS and CDR2 YFSETQ come from the germline V gene. This chain's CDR3 is CASSPLDREKYEQYF. The CDR3 DNA is TGCGCCAGCAGCCCCCTTGACAGGGAAAAATACGAGCAGTACTTC.

The chain employs TRBV5-5 and TRBJ2-3; D gene unclear. The CDR3 covers 14 residues. CDR1 and CDR2 (germline): SGHKS, YYEKEE (reference sequence). V was pared by 0 bases and J by 1 base, with 6 bases between. The CDR3 DNA reads TGTGCCAGCAGCTTGGCCAGGCGCACAGATACGCAGTATTTT. It is translated as CASSLARRTDTQYF.

CDR3 coding DNA: TGCAGTGCTAGTAGCGGAGGGGACGAGCAGTACTTC. Residues: CSASSGGDEQYF. This chain links TRBV20-1 with TRBJ2-7; D perhaps matches TRBD2 (6 bases). V was cut by 3 bases and J by 5 bases, with 11 bases left in between. The CDR3 length is 12 residues. Germline loops: CDR1 DFQATT, CDR2 SNEGSKA (reference sequence).

The rearrangement links TRBV6-5 to TRBJ1-2, with 7 bases identical to TRBD1. The CDR3 is 13 residues long. The ends lost 5 bases at V and 5 bases at J; junction bases unmatched: 5. The germline V gene encodes CDR1 MNHEY and CDR2 SVGAGI. The CDR3 DNA reads TGTGCCAGCAGTAGACAGGGACGGTATGGCTACACCTTC. It specifies CASSRQGRYGYTF.

The table lists this clone with a count of one. The V gene is TRBV7-2, the J gene TRBJ2-7; possible D gene TRBD2, 5 bases. CDR1 SGHTA and CDR2 FQGNSA come from the germline V gene. The CDR3 is 15 amino acids. Deletions cut 3 bases from V and 3 bases from J, with 15 bases between. The DNA of the CDR3 is TGTGCCAGCAGCTTCAGCGGCGACGGATTCTACGAGCAGTACTTC. It codes for CASSFSGDGFYEQYF.

The V gene is TRBV12-2, the J gene TRBJ1-2; no DNA check was done on the table's D call, TRBD1. TRBV12-2 has pseudogene status. CDR3 length: 14 residues. This CDR3 is CASRFSGTNYGYTF. DNA for the CDR3: TGTGCAAGTCGCTTTTCAGGGACTAACTATGGCTACACCTTC.

The chain employs TRBV18 and TRBJ1-1; D remains unclear. The germline V and J ends were trimmed by 8 bases and 7 bases, with 14 bases remaining between them. The germline CDR1 and CDR2 sequences are KGHSH and LQKENI. The CDR3 loop spans 12 amino acids. CDR3 nucleotide sequence: TGTGCCAGCACCTTACAGAGAAATGAAGCTTTCTTT. It specifies CASTLQRNEAFF.

This sequence joins TRBV10-3 and TRBJ2-3; perhaps TRBD2 as D (5 bases). Germline V gives CDR1 ENHRY, CDR2 SYGVKD. V was shortened by 3 bases and J by 4 bases, with 14 bases between the two germline ends. CDR3 length: 15 amino acids. CDR3 amino acids: CAISDGGRRADTQYF. The DNA of the CDR3 is TGTGCCATCAGTGATGGTGGGAGAAGGGCAGATACGCAGTATTTT.

V and J are TRBV4-3 and TRBJ2-7; 8 bases fit TRBD2. Germline-derived CDR1 and CDR2 are LGHNA and YSLEER. This CDR3 is built from 17 residues. Losses at the gene ends were 3 bases for V and 4 bases for J; bases not matched to a gene: 14. Here the CDR3 DNA reads TGCGCCAGCAGCCAGGGACTAGGTAGTGACAGAAAGTACGAGCAGTACTTC. This encodes CASSQGLGSDRKYEQYF.

The CDR3 region is CASSLDDGGFNEKLFF. DNA of the CDR3: TGTGCCAGCAGCTTGGACGACGGAGGGTTTAATGAAAAACTGTTTTTT. The chain carries TRBV5-8 and TRBJ1-4; no definite D call. The CDR3 spans 16 residues. CDR1 and CDR2 from the germline V gene are SGHTS and YDEGEE. Trimming removed 0 bases from V and 4 bases from J, with 13 bases in between.

V and J are TRBV5-1 and TRBJ1-5; D is uncertain. The CDR3 length is 14 residues. The germline V gene encodes CDR1 SGHRS and CDR2 YFSETQ. V shed 0 bases and J shed 8 bases, with 12 bases lying between them. The CDR3 reads CASSLAPNGEPQHF. Here the CDR3 DNA reads TGCGCCAGCAGCTTGGCCCCCAACGGGGAGCCCCAGCATTTT.

The rearrangement uses TRBV6-2 or TRBV6-3 and TRBJ1-5; D may be TRBD1 (6 bases). This CDR3 comprises 15 residues. Trimming took off 6 bases at V and 8 bases at J, with 20 bases between the two ends. The germline CDR1 and CDR2 sequences are MNHEY and SVGEGT. DNA for the CDR3: TGTGCCAGCAGCCCCGCTTCGGGGACAACCAAGCCCCAGCATTTT. Residues: CASSPASGTTKPQHF.

This clone was detected a few times. The V gene is TRBV9, the J gene TRBJ2-2; perhaps TRBD1 as D (7 bases). Trimming took off 0 bases at V and 4 bases at J, with 13 bases between the two ends. Germline values: CDR1 SGDLS, CDR2 YYNGEE. The CDR3 contains 16 residues. The CDR3 reads CASSVGGTALTGELFF. CDR3 nucleotides: TGTGCCAGCAGCGTAGGCGGGACAGCCCTCACCGGGGAGCTGTTTTTT.